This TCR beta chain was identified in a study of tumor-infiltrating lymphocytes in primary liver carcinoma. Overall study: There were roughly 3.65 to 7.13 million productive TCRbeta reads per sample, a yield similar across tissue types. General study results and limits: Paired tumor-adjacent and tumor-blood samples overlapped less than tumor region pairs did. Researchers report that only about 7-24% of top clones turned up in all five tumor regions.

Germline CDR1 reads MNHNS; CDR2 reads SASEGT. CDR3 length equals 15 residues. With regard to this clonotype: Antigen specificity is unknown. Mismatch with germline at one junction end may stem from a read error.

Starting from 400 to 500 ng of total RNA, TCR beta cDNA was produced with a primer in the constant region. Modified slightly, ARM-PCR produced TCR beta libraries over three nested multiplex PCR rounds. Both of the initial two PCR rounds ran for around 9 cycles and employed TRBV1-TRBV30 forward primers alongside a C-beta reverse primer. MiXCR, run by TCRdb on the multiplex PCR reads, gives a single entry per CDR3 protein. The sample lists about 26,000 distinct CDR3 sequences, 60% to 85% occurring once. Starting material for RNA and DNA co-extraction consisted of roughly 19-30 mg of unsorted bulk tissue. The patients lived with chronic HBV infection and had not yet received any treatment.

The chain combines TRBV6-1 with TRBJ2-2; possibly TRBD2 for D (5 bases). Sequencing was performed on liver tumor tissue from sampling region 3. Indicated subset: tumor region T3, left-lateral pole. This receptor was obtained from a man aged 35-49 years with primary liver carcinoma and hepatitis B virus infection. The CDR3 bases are TGTGTCAGCAGTGAAGAGTCGGGAAACACCGGGGTGCTGTTTTTT. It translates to CVSSEESGNTGVLFF.